The rows below give T cell receptor beta chains drawn from one sample of a study of low-dose radiotherapy and immunotherapy resistance in tumors. Each CDR3 protein gets one entry after TCRdb re-called the reads with MiXCR. The table lists tens of thousands of distinct CDR3 sequences, 8% to 10% of them singletons, with around 1% in the top ten. The source was PBMCs, collected before treatment. These receptors all stem from a male donor with prostate cancer. Both conserved end residues are part of each CDR3. Each record gives: CDR3 protein, J gene, V gene.

CDR3aa: CASTDREDGYTF
j_gene: TRBJ1-2
v_gene: TRBV28

CDR3aa: CASSLALRGRDNEQFF
j_gene: TRBJ2-1
v_gene: TRBV7-9

CDR3aa: CSARAVAATTQYF
j_gene: TRBJ2-5
v_gene: TRBV20-1

CDR3aa: CASSLGGQPSYNEQFF
j_gene: TRBJ2-1
v_gene: TRBV5-4

CDR3aa: CASSRETGGYTF
j_gene: TRBJ1-2
v_gene: TRBV7-2

CDR3aa: CASSLGTGGRADTQYF
j_gene: TRBJ2-3
v_gene: TRBV11-3

CDR3aa: CASSDSWQMNQPQHF
j_gene: TRBJ1-5
v_gene: TRBV19

CDR3aa: CASSFGGGNTEAFF
j_gene: TRBJ1-1
v_gene: TRBV7-2

CDR3aa: CASAPGGRMNTEAFF
j_gene: TRBJ1-1
v_gene: TRBV6-2/TRBV6-3

CDR3aa: CASSLAISTGETQYF
j_gene: TRBJ2-5
v_gene: TRBV7-2

CDR3aa: CASRAGTFYEQYF
j_gene: TRBJ2-7
v_gene: TRBV5-1

CDR3aa: CASSLAGQGARWVF
j_gene: TRBJ2-7
v_gene: TRBV28

CDR3aa: CASRPTGDNEQFF
j_gene: TRBJ2-1
v_gene: TRBV5-1

CDR3aa: CASSFQGADEQYF
j_gene: TRBJ2-7
v_gene: TRBV12-3/TRBV12-4

CDR3aa: CSAHRGGTDTQYF
j_gene: TRBJ2-3
v_gene: TRBV20-1

CDR3aa: CASSQVGGGRGNEQFF
j_gene: TRBJ2-1
v_gene: TRBV3-1

CDR3aa: CASTKLAGYYEQYF
j_gene: TRBJ2-7
v_gene: TRBV28

CDR3aa: CASSFTSQNTGELFF
j_gene: TRBJ2-2
v_gene: TRBV12-3/TRBV12-4

CDR3aa: CASSQDGARTDTQYF
j_gene: TRBJ2-3
v_gene: TRBV3-1

CDR3aa: CASSGLKGNIQYF
j_gene: TRBJ2-4
v_gene: TRBV9

CDR3aa: CASSSPVNTEAFF
j_gene: TRBJ1-1
v_gene: TRBV6-2/TRBV6-3

CDR3aa: CASRFVGGQGNEQFF
j_gene: TRBJ2-1
v_gene: TRBV12-2

CDR3aa: CASSFYVGELFF
j_gene: TRBJ2-2
v_gene: TRBV5-6

CDR3aa: CASSYPVERLNTEAFF
j_gene: TRBJ1-1
v_gene: TRBV6-6

CDR3aa: CASSQGTSGTAYEQYF
j_gene: TRBJ2-7
v_gene: TRBV27

CDR3aa: CASSESRGPGELFF
j_gene: TRBJ2-2
v_gene: TRBV2

CDR3aa: CASSPMSVLNTEAFF
j_gene: TRBJ1-1
v_gene: TRBV18

CDR3aa: CASSLGPGQGYEQYF
j_gene: TRBJ2-7
v_gene: TRBV28

CDR3aa: CAISDSSGEETQYF
j_gene: TRBJ2-5
v_gene: TRBV10-3

CDR3aa: CASGRISSYNEQFF
j_gene: TRBJ2-1
v_gene: TRBV6-5

CDR3aa: CSARVGGGGAGELFF
j_gene: TRBJ2-2
v_gene: TRBV20-1

CDR3aa: CSVGASLAGGGAQETQYF
j_gene: TRBJ2-5
v_gene: TRBV29-1